The 21 T cell receptor beta chains below all came from one sample that was sequenced in a study of OX40 agonist ivuxolimab in advanced cancers. Libraries were constructed by the immunoSEQ multiplex PCR assay. What TCRdb holds here is the immuneACCESS table cut down to in-frame rearrangements. Part of the clones is not present; checked against another copy, under half of the missing clones reflect an unresolved V gene, and the others are unexplained. This sample holds 30,000 to 40,000 clones; about 82% were observed only once. Clones ranked in the top ten supply around 22% of the sample. The sequencing here drew on CD4+ or CD8+ T cells sorted from blood, taken in a trial of the OX40 agonist ivuxolimab. All receptors come from an adult with an advanced solid tumor such as melanoma, head and neck, liver or kidney cancer.

The rearrangement joins TRBV19 to TRBJ2-1; D is possibly TRBD1 (5 bases). V gave up 3 bases and J gave up 5 bases, with 8 bases separating them. This CDR3 is built from 13 residues. Per germline, CDR1 LNHDA and CDR2 SQIVND (reference sequence). The CDR3 nucleotides are TGTGCCAGTAGTATCTGGGGCCACAATGAGCAGTTCTTC. This gives the protein CASSIWGHNEQFF.

The V call is TRBV14, the J call TRBJ1-1; D call uncertain. The CDR3 consists of 16 residues. The germline gives CDR1 SGHDN, CDR2 FVKESK. V was trimmed by 4 bases and J by 2 bases, leaving 17 bases between them. CDR3 sequence reads: CASSLKGRGSNTEAFF. CDR3 in DNA: TGTGCCAGCAGCCTTAAAGGGCGGGGAAGTAACACTGAAGCTTTCTTT.

This clone appeared a few times. The chain joins TRBV5-4 to TRBJ2-1, with 13 bases identical to TRBD2. CDR3 length: 15 residues. The germline gives CDR1 SGHNT, CDR2 YYREEE (reference sequence). V shed 4 bases and J 8 bases; nucleotides not matched to a gene: 6. The CDR3 loop reads CASSPGLAGEDEQFF. The DNA for the CDR3 is TGTGCCAGCAGCCCTGGACTAGCGGGAGAGGATGAGCAGTTCTTC. Variable domain in full (rest from reference TRBV5-4 and TRBJ2-1): ETGVTQSPTHLIKTRGQQVTLRCSSQSGHNTVSWYQQALGQGPQFIFQYYREEENGRGNFPPRFSGLQFPNYSSELNVNALELDDSALYLCASSPGLAGEDEQFFGPGTRLTVL.

V usage is TRBV15 and J usage is TRBJ1-4, with D maybe TRBD1 (5 bases). The germline V gene has CDR1 LNHNV and CDR2 YYDKDF (reference sequence). The CDR3 sequence is 15 residues long. Between the trimmed V and J ends, which lost 0 bases and 4 bases, there was a span of 9 bases. CDR3 region: CATSRDVTVNEKLFF. CDR3 DNA: TGTGCCACCAGCAGAGATGTGACAGTTAATGAAAAACTGTTTTTT.

The rearrangement joins TRBV9 to TRBJ1-2; D might be TRBD1 (5 bases). Looked up from germline, CDR1 is SGDLS and CDR2 is YYNGEE. The V end was cut by 4 bases, the J end by 7 bases, with 17 bases between. The CDR3 contains 14 residues. The CDR3 protein is CASSPWEGYSGYTF. The CDR3, as DNA: TGTGCCAGCAGCCCCTGGGAGGGGTATAGTGGCTACACCTTC.

The J gene is TRBJ1-2, the V gene TRBV29-1, with 9 bases lining up with TRBD1. Germline CDR1 reads SQVTM; CDR2 reads ANQGSEA. The length of the CDR3 is 16 residues. V dropped 6 bases and J dropped 0; count of bases not matched to a gene: 11. The CDR3 reads CSVSPPGQGTNYGYTF. CDR3 sequence (DNA): TGCAGCGTCTCCCCGCCGGGACAGGGAACTAACTATGGCTACACCTTC.

The gene calls are TRBV4-2 and TRBJ2-2, with TRBD2 matching 7 bases. Germline V gives CDR1 LGHNA, CDR2 YNFKEQ. The CDR3 has 17 residues. J was trimmed by 6 bases and V by 0 bases; bases with no gene match: 10. The CDR3 is CASSQDLLVGGAGELFF. The DNA for the CDR3 is TGTGCCAGCAGCCAAGATCTGTTGGTGGGAGGGGCCGGGGAGCTGTTTTTT.

This clone was seen just once. The V call is TRBV6-4, the J call TRBJ2-7; 8 bases fit TRBD2. V trimming: 3 bases; J trimming: 5 bases; junction bases outside the gene matches: 9. Germline values: CDR1 MRHNA, CDR2 SNTAGT. This CDR3 region has 15 residues. For the CDR3, the DNA is TGTGCCAGCAGTGAGGAAGTAGCGGGAAGAAACGAGCAGTACTTC. It translates to CASSEEVAGRNEQYF.

The gene calls are TRBV5-1 and TRBJ2-1; TRBD2 matches at 14 bases. The CDR3 runs 19 residues. The V segment lost 4 bases and the J segment 10 bases; nucleotides outside the gene matches: 19. Germline assignment: CDR1 SGHRS and CDR2 YFSETQ. CDR3 amino acids: CASSAGTSGGLSDQWEQFF. DNA of the CDR3: TGCGCCAGCAGCGCCGGGACTAGCGGGGGCCTCTCGGATCAATGGGAGCAGTTCTTC.

This clone was found once. The chain uses TRBV27 and TRBJ2-2, with D uncertain. This CDR3 region has 12 residues. Germline V gene lookup returns CDR1 MNHEY and CDR2 SMNVEV (reference sequence). V was pared by 6 bases and J by 8 bases, with 10 bases between. The CDR3 sequence is CASSRTAGELFF. In DNA form, the CDR3 reads TGTGCCAGCAGCCGGACCGCTGGGGAGCTGTTTTTT.

The chain links TRBV7-6 to TRBJ2-7; 10 bases are shared with TRBD2. This CDR3 comprises 15 residues. The J segment lost 3 bases and the V segment lost 5 bases, leaving 7 bases of the junction unmatched. The germline gives CDR1 SGHVS, CDR2 FNYEAQ. The CDR3 region is CASSQLAGVGYEQYF. In nucleotides, the CDR3 is TGTGCCAGCAGCCAGCTAGCGGGAGTTGGCTACGAGCAGTACTTC.

This clone was seen once. The CDR3 DNA sequence: TGCGCCAGCAGCCTCGCTGGGGGACTAGCGGGAGATGAGCAGTTCTTC. It specifies CASSLAGGLAGDEQFF. This sequence joins TRBV4-1 and TRBJ2-1; 14 bases align to TRBD2. Germline trimming cut 4 bases from V and 8 bases from J; bases unmatched to any gene: 7. The CDR3 is 16 amino acids. CDR1 is MGHRA, CDR2 YSYEKL, per germline.

The genes are TRBV4-1 and TRBJ1-3; D may be TRBD1 (6 bases). The V end was cut by 4 bases, the J end by 3 bases, with 13 bases between. Germline CDR1 reads MGHRA; CDR2 reads YSYEKL. This CDR3 region has 15 residues. The DNA of the CDR3 is TGCGCCAGCAGCCCACAGGGTTTTGATGGAAACACCATATATTTT. Its translation is CASSPQGFDGNTIYF.

The chain uses TRBV12-5 and TRBJ2-1; tentatively, D is TRBD2 (5 bases). The germline V and J ends were trimmed by 0 bases and 0 bases, with 12 bases remaining between them. Germline loops: CDR1 LGHNT, CDR2 FRNRAP. The CDR3 totals 17 residues. The CDR3 loop is CASGLVLAGASYNEQFF. In DNA form, the CDR3 reads TGTGCTAGTGGTTTGGTACTGGCGGGCGCCTCCTACAATGAGCAGTTCTTC.

The chain recombines TRBV6-1 with TRBJ1-6; D possibly corresponds to TRBD1 (6 bases). Looked up from germline, CDR1 is MNHNS and CDR2 is SASEGT. The V end lost 7 bases, the J end lost 8 bases, and 18 bases lay between the germline ends. CDR3 size: 15 residues. The CDR3 sequence is CASNGQGIGYSPLHF. DNA for the CDR3: TGTGCCAGCAACGGTCAGGGGATTGGGTATTCACCCCTCCACTTT.

The chain joins TRBV7-8 to TRBJ2-7; a weak D match, TRBD2 (6 bases). Between the trimmed V and J ends, which lost 2 bases and 2 bases, there was a span of 13 bases. From germline, CDR1 is SGHVS and CDR2 FQNEAQ. The CDR3 covers 15 residues. Here the CDR3 reads CASSLPGETPYEQYF. CDR3 in DNA: TGTGCCAGCAGCTTACCGGGGGAAACCCCCTACGAGCAGTACTTC.

This clone was recorded only once. The same CDR3 arises from other DNA sequences in this sample as well. The rearrangement joins TRBV6-5 to TRBJ1-2, with 7 positions matching TRBD1. This CDR3 has 11 amino acids. Germline V lookup: CDR1 MNHEY, CDR2 SVGAGI. V shed 6 bases and J 7 bases; nucleotides not matched to a gene: 2. The CDR3 is CASSDRAGYTF. The CDR3 DNA reads TGTGCCAGCAGCGACAGGGCTGGCTACACCTTC.

The chain recombines TRBV13 with TRBJ1-6; D may be TRBD1 (6 bases). Germline CDR1 reads PRHDT; CDR2 reads FYEKMQ (reference sequence). CDR3 length: 15 amino acids. Trimming removed 3 bases from V and 6 bases from J, with 12 bases in between. The CDR3 protein is CASSFRGVGNSPLHF. The CDR3 DNA reads TGTGCCAGCAGCTTCAGGGGAGTGGGTAATTCACCCCTCCACTTT.

The genes are TRBV6-1 and TRBJ2-3; 11 bases match TRBD2. Germline CDR1 MNHNS, CDR2 SASEGT. This CDR3 has 15 residues. The junction had 4 bases not matched to a gene; V was cut back by 4 bases and J by 4 bases. This CDR3 reads CASSGLAGFSDTQYF. CDR3 nucleotide sequence: TGTGCCAGCAGTGGACTAGCGGGGTTCTCAGATACGCAGTATTTT.

The V gene is TRBV5-4, the J gene TRBJ2-3; TRBD1 agrees at 7 bases. V trimming: 4 bases; J trimming: 0 bases; junction bases outside the gene matches: 5. The CDR3 sequence is 15 residues long. Per germline, CDR1 SGHNT and CDR2 YYREEE (reference sequence). The CDR3 DNA reads as TGTGCCAGCAGCCTCGGACAGGCGAGCACAGATACGCAGTATTTT. Its protein is CASSLGQASTDTQYF.

The V and J genes are TRBV5-4 and TRBJ1-5, with a tentative D call TRBD1 (6 bases). V lost 0 bases to trimming and J lost 2 bases, with 12 bases between them. The CDR3 length is 16 residues. Germline values: CDR1 SGHNT, CDR2 YYREEE (reference sequence). Here the CDR3 DNA reads TGTGCCAGCAGCTTGGCAGGGGCGCGAGGCAATCAGCCCCAGCATTTT. Amino acid sequence: CASSLAGARGNQPQHF.